Below, 32 T cell receptor beta chains from the same sample are listed, as sequenced in a study of T cells after yellow fever vaccination. TCRdb redid the calling of the 5' RACE reads with MiXCR, one entry per CDR3 protein. Of around 300,000 distinct CDR3 sequences listed, 10% to 15% were seen once; the top ten hold about 0.54%. Sample: CD4+ T cells sorted from PBMCs, taken 45 days after the yellow fever booster vaccination. These TCRs come from a man younger than 40 who received the YFV17D yellow fever vaccine.

Ten or more counts support this clonotype. The rearrangement uses TRBV20-1 and TRBJ2-7; tentatively, D is TRBD1 (6 bases). Trimming removed 0 bases at V and 4 bases at J, with 7 bases between. CDR3 length equals 12 residues. CDR1 DFQATT and CDR2 SNEGSKA come from the germline V gene (reference sequence). This CDR3 reads CSARDQGYEQYF. CDR3 in DNA: TGCAGTGCTAGAGATCAGGGGTACGAGCAGTACTTC.

This sequence joins TRBV15 and TRBJ2-1; no definite D call. Trimming shortened V by 9 bases and J by 2 bases, and 14 bases separated the two germline ends. The germline gives CDR1 LNHNV, CDR2 YYDKDF (reference sequence). The CDR3 is made up of 14 amino acids. CDR3 residues: CATALGGAYNEQFF. CDR3 nucleotide sequence: TGTGCCACTGCGTTGGGTGGGGCCTACAATGAGCAGTTCTTC.

The chain is built from TRBV14 and TRBJ1-1, with D unresolved. Looked up from germline, CDR1 is SGHDN and CDR2 is FVKESK. Trimming cost V 1 base and J 3 bases, with 9 bases left between them. The CDR3 is 14 residues long. CDR3 amino acids: CASSQALGYTEAFF. For the CDR3, the DNA is TGTGCCAGCAGCCAAGCCCTAGGGTACACTGAAGCTTTCTTT.

This clonotype has just a few counts. V and J are TRBV5-6 and TRBJ1-5, with 12 bases that match TRBD1. The junction had 2 bases not matched to a gene; V was cut back by 4 bases and J by 3 bases. In germline, CDR1 is SGHDT, CDR2 YYEEEE. The CDR3 covers 15 residues. CDR3 loop: CASSGTGGVNQPQHF. CDR3 bases: TGTGCCAGCAGCGGGACAGGGGGCGTCAATCAGCCCCAGCATTTT.

The table lists this clonotype with a few counts. V is TRBV7-2 and J is TRBJ2-7; D perhaps matches TRBD1 (7 bases). CDR3 length: 16 amino acids. Trimming took 1 base from V and 4 from J, leaving 17 bases between them. The germline CDR1 and CDR2 sequences are SGHTA and FQGNSA. The CDR3 loop reads CASSLVATGTLYEQYF. CDR3 in DNA: TGTGCCAGCAGCTTAGTAGCGACAGGGACTTTATACGAGCAGTACTTC.

This clonotype was counted ten times or more. V usage is TRBV7-2 and J usage is TRBJ2-5; D call uncertain. Per the germline V gene, CDR1 is SGHTA and CDR2 is FQGNSA. V lost 6 bases and J 3 bases, leaving 5 bases between the germline ends. There are 11 residues in the CDR3. The CDR3 region is CASRTEETQYF. The CDR3 region has the DNA TGTGCCAGCAGGACTGAAGAGACCCAGTACTTC.

This clonotype was recorded only once. This may come from a read error, since a much larger clone is one base off. The rearrangement links TRBV6-2 or TRBV6-3 to TRBJ1-6, with D unclear. This CDR3 contains 13 residues. In germline, CDR1 is MNHEY, CDR2 SVGEGT. Trimming removed 0 bases from V and 3 bases from J, with 0 bases in between. The CDR3: CASSYSYNSPLHF. The CDR3 DNA reads TGTGCCAGCAGTTACTCCTATAATTCACCCCTCCACTTT.

CDR3 DNA sequence: TGTGCCAGCAGCTTAAGCGCGATGATGAACACTGAAGCTTTCTTT. Translating gives CASSLSAMMNTEAFF. J is TRBJ1-1 and V is TRBV7-2; D remains unclear. V gave up 2 bases and J gave up 0 bases, with 10 bases separating them. Germline CDR1 is SGHTA and CDR2 is FQGNSA. The CDR3 is 15 residues long.

This chain joins TRBV20-1 and TRBJ2-1, with 7 bases fitting TRBD2. The ends lost 5 bases at V and 7 bases at J; junction bases unmatched: 11. Germline assignment: CDR1 DFQATT and CDR2 SNEGSKA (reference sequence). There are 14 residues in the CDR3. The CDR3 DNA sequence: TGCAGTGCTCCCAGACTAGCTCTAGGTAATGAGCAGTTCTTC. It translates to CSAPRLALGNEQFF.

This clonotype showed up just a few times. The CDR3: CAISEPPGLSGNEQFF. The CDR3 region has the DNA TGTGCCATCAGTGAGCCTCCGGGACTTTCAGGCAATGAGCAGTTCTTC. The rearrangement uses TRBV10-3 and TRBJ2-1; maybe TRBD2 (6 bases). Germline V gene data show CDR1 as ENHRY and CDR2 as SYGVKD. V dropped 2 bases and J dropped 6 bases, with 17 bases sitting between them. This CDR3 has 16 amino acids.

The chain recombines TRBV18 with TRBJ1-5, with D unresolved. Germline V gene sequence: CDR1 KGHSH, CDR2 LQKENI. This CDR3 comprises 17 residues. V was trimmed by 2 bases and J by 1 base, leaving 15 bases between them. The CDR3 DNA reads as TGTGCCAGCTCACCAGGCAGCCGGGCAGGAAGCAATCAGCCCCAGCATTTT. Protein sequence: CASSPGSRAGSNQPQHF.

The V gene is TRBV5-1, the J gene TRBJ2-7; TRBD2 aligns across 7 bases. CDR3 length: 13 amino acids. Germline CDR1 SGHRS, CDR2 YFSETQ. Trimming took 4 bases from V and 6 from J; bases not matched to a gene: 7. CDR3 residues: CASSRSREGEQYF. CDR3 nucleotide sequence: TGCGCCAGCAGCAGGAGCAGGGAGGGCGAGCAGTACTTC.

The V call is TRBV7-2, the J call TRBJ2-5; 7 nucleotides align to TRBD1. CDR1 is SGHTA and CDR2 is FQGNSA in the germline V gene. V shed 5 bases and J 4 bases; nucleotides not matched to a gene: 13. This CDR3 comprises 16 residues. This CDR3 is CASSPRGGSGAETQYF. The CDR3 region has the DNA TGTGCCAGCAGCCCCAGAGGGGGCTCAGGGGCAGAGACCCAGTACTTC.

In this sample, this clonotype turned up many times. The V gene is TRBV20-1, the J gene TRBJ2-7; 12 bases match TRBD2. Germline V CDR1 and CDR2: DFQATT, SNEGSKA (reference sequence). J lost 6 bases, V lost 6 bases, and 9 bases had no gene match. The CDR3 has 14 residues. CDR3 residues: CSAATSGRTSEQYF. CDR3 DNA sequence: TGCAGTGCCGCCACTAGCGGGAGGACATCCGAGCAGTACTTC.

A few counts support this clonotype. The rearrangement joins TRBV12-5 to TRBJ2-3; 8 bases fit TRBD2. Germline CDR1 is LGHNT and CDR2 is FRNRAP. The CDR3 extends over 15 amino acids. With V trimmed by 5 bases and J by 8 bases, 12 bases remained unmatched. For the CDR3, the DNA is TGTGCTAGTGGTCCCCGGGGAGCGGGAGTGGGTACGCAGTATTTT. It translates to CASGPRGAGVGTQYF.

The V gene is TRBV3-1, the J gene TRBJ2-7, with D perhaps TRBD2 (5 bases). The germline CDR1 and CDR2 sequences are LGHDT and YNNKEL (reference sequence). The V end lost 1 base, the J end lost 6 bases, and 7 bases lay between the germline ends. This CDR3 is built from 12 residues. CDR3 DNA: TGTGCCAGCAGCCAAGGCGGGCCCGAGCAGTACTTC. Protein sequence: CASSQGGPEQYF.

This clonotype has a handful of counts. V and J are TRBV7-9 and TRBJ1-1; no firm D call. Germline-derived CDR1 and CDR2 are SEHNR and FQNEAQ (reference sequence). V lost 3 bases and J 4 bases, leaving 6 bases between the germline ends. The length of the CDR3 is 12 residues. The chain's CDR3 is CASSLISTEAFF. CDR3 bases: TGTGCCAGCAGCTTGATAAGCACTGAAGCTTTCTTT.

V and J are TRBV7-9 and TRBJ2-5, with D possibly TRBD1 on 6 matching bases. The length of the CDR3 is 15 residues. From germline, CDR1 is SEHNR and CDR2 FQNEAQ (reference sequence). V shed 5 bases and J shed 4 bases, with 17 bases lying between them. The DNA for the CDR3 is TGTGCCAGCAGCGAGCAGGGGTCATTCGGAGAGACCCAGTACTTC. This gives the protein CASSEQGSFGETQYF. Together with reference TRBV7-9 and TRBJ2-5, the CDR3 gives the full variable domain: DTGVSQNPRHKITKRGQNVTFRCDPISEHNRLYWYRQTLGQGPEFLTYFQNEAQLEKSRLLSDRFSAERPKGSFSTLEIQRTEQGDSAMYLCASSEQGSFGETQYFGPGTRLLVL.

The V and J genes are TRBV7-2 and TRBJ2-1; 8 bases align to TRBD2. The CDR3 contains 15 residues. Germline V gene lookup returns CDR1 SGHTA and CDR2 FQGNSA. Losses at the gene ends were 5 bases for V and 9 bases for J; bases not matched to a gene: 12. The CDR3 DNA reads TGTGCCAGCAGCCTCCGGGGTCGGGAGGGGGTTGAGCAGTTCTTC. Protein sequence: CASSLRGREGVEQFF. The full variable domain, completed using reference TRBV7-2 and TRBJ2-1, is GAGVSQSPSNKVTEKGKDVELRCDPISGHTALYWYRQSLGQGLEFLIYFQGNSAPDKSGLPSDRFSAERTGGSVSTLTIQRTQQEDSAVYLCASSLRGREGVEQFFGPGTRLTVL.

The J gene is TRBJ2-3, the V gene TRBV29-1, with D tentatively TRBD2 (6 bases). With 4 bases removed from V and 4 bases from J, the gap between germline ends came to 18 bases. CDR1 SQVTM and CDR2 ANQGSEA come from the germline V gene. The CDR3 extends over 15 amino acids. Here the CDR3 DNA reads TGCAGCGTTGCTGGGACTGACGAGGGACCAGATACGCAGTATTTT. It translates to CSVAGTDEGPDTQYF.

This clonotype was counted between two and nine times. The rearrangement joins TRBV10-3 to TRBJ2-3; 7 bases are shared with TRBD1. The ends lost 3 bases at V and 0 bases at J; junction bases unmatched: 6. This CDR3 has 16 amino acids. The germline gives CDR1 ENHRY, CDR2 SYGVKD. CDR3 bases: TGTGCCATCAGTGACCGACAGGGCCTCAGCACAGATACGCAGTATTTT. Its protein is CAISDRQGLSTDTQYF.

The chain is built from TRBV7-8 and TRBJ2-1; 10 bases line up with TRBD1. Germline CDR1 is SGHVS and CDR2 is FQNEAQ. V shed 4 bases and J 8 bases; nucleotides not matched to a gene: 5. This CDR3 region has 14 residues. CDR3 DNA sequence: TGTGCCAGCAGCTCACGACAGGGGGCACATGAGCAGTTCTTC. As protein: CASSSRQGAHEQFF.

The chain's CDR3 is CSASPLLAGGPDTQYF. CDR3 DNA sequence: TGCAGTGCTAGTCCGCTCCTAGCGGGAGGCCCAGATACGCAGTATTTT. The chain combines TRBV20-1 with TRBJ2-3, with TRBD2 identical over 11 bases. Trimming took 3 bases from V and 4 from J; bases not matched to a gene: 9. Germline-derived CDR1 and CDR2 are DFQATT and SNEGSKA (reference sequence). The CDR3 sequence is 16 residues long.

This clonotype was counted between two and nine times. This chain joins TRBV5-1 and TRBJ1-1; D is uncertain. The CDR3 has 14 residues. The germline gives CDR1 SGHRS, CDR2 YFSETQ. The ends were cut back, 8 bases at V and 3 bases at J, with 17 bases in the middle. The CDR3 spells CASQSQGLYTEAFF. The CDR3 bases are TGCGCCAGTCAGTCTCAAGGTCTATACACTGAAGCTTTCTTT.

This sequence joins TRBV7-9 and TRBJ2-7; D might be TRBD1 (5 bases). Trimming took off 4 bases at V and 4 bases at J, with 17 bases between the two ends. The CDR3 consists of 15 residues. Germline CDR1 SEHNR, CDR2 FQNEAQ (reference sequence). Written as DNA, the CDR3 is TGTGCCAGCAGCTCAGCCAGGGAAGGGTCTTACGAGCAGTACTTC. Translating it yields CASSSAREGSYEQYF.

The chain employs TRBV2 and TRBJ2-5; D is unclear. Trimming pared 11 bases from V and 2 bases from J, leaving 15 bases between. CDR1 is SNHLY, CDR2 FYNNEI, per germline. The CDR3 is made up of 13 amino acids. For the CDR3, the DNA is TGTGCCGGTAAGGAAGGACGACAAGAGACCCAGTACTTC. Translation gives CAGKEGRQETQYF. Drawing the rest from reference TRBV2 and TRBJ2-5, the complete variable domain is EPEVTQTPSHQVTQMGQEVILRCVPISNHLYFYWYRQILGQKVEFLVSFYNNEISEKSEIFDDQFSVERPDGSNFTLKIRSTKLEDSAMYFCAGKEGRQETQYFGPGTRLLVL.

The V and J genes are TRBV4-3 and TRBJ2-3; 14 nucleotides align to TRBD2. The CDR3 is 17 residues long. Losses at the gene ends were 4 bases for V and 0 bases for J; bases not matched to a gene: 3. The germline CDR1 and CDR2 sequences are LGHNA and YSLEER. CDR3 nucleotide sequence: TGCGCCAGCAGCCTGGGACTAGCGGGAGTTAGCACAGATACGCAGTATTTT. As protein: CASSLGLAGVSTDTQYF.

There are many counts of this clonotype. The chain couples TRBV12-3 or TRBV12-4 to TRBJ2-1; 9 nucleotides align to TRBD1. V shed 7 bases and J 15 bases; nucleotides not matched to a gene: 13. There are 13 residues in the CDR3. CDR3 bases: TGTGCCAGCACACCGGGGGGACAGGGAGTCGGGTTCTTC. It encodes CASTPGGQGVGFF.

The chain has TRBV24-1 and TRBJ2-2; unclear D gene. V lost 1 base to trimming and J lost 6 bases, with 8 bases between them. Germline V gives CDR1 KGHDR, CDR2 SFDVKD. The CDR3 is 14 residues long. The CDR3 region is CATSDFPSPGELFF. CDR3 sequence (DNA): TGTGCCACCAGTGATTTCCCCTCGCCCGGGGAGCTGTTTTTT.

This chain joins TRBV28 and TRBJ2-2; D is perhaps TRBD1 or TRBD2 (5 bases each). The CDR3 length is 14 residues. The V gene's germline CDR1 is MDHEN and CDR2 SYDVKM. Trimming removed 11 bases at V and 4 bases at J, with 17 bases between. The CDR3 DNA is TGTGCCGTCACGGGACGGACCCGCACCGGGGAGCTGTTTTTT. This gives the protein CAVTGRTRTGELFF.

The chain recombines TRBV28 with TRBJ2-4; perhaps TRBD1 as D (6 bases). The CDR3 covers 18 residues. Deletions cut 6 bases from V and 0 bases from J, with 21 bases between. In germline, CDR1 is MDHEN, CDR2 SYDVKM. The CDR3 DNA reads TGTGCCAGCAGATCTACAGGGAGCATTGCTCTAGCCAAAAACATTCAGTACTTC. Its protein is CASRSTGSIALAKNIQYF.

In its sample, this clonotype was seen a few times. The gene calls are TRBV10-2 and TRBJ2-7; TRBD1 agrees at 7 bases. CDR1 is WSHSY and CDR2 is SAAADI in the germline V gene. CDR3 length: 14 amino acids. The V segment lost 7 bases and the J segment 4 bases; nucleotides outside the gene matches: 10. The CDR3 protein is CASKRGDRVYEQYF. The CDR3 bases are TGCGCCAGCAAAAGGGGAGACAGGGTTTACGAGCAGTACTTC.